The clone carrying this T cell receptor beta chain has just one count. Its antigen is undetermined. The V gene's germline CDR1 is MDHEN and CDR2 SYDVKM. Trimming took 2 bases from V and 5 from J, leaving 7 bases between them. This CDR3 is built from 13 residues. The data were obtained in a study of shared clonotypes between healthy human individuals. Findings of the study overall: The naive CD4 repertoires of a handful of donors were compared, and roughly 5.1% of clonotypes were shared.

Repertoires were generated with immunoSEQ multiplex PCR, while TCRdb's copy carries only in-frame clones and drops some. Among more than 550,000 clones listed, less than 95% were seen once. This TCR derives from a man aged 18 to 30 in good health. Some clones in this sample may be carry-over from other donors' samples. The sample consisted of memory CD8+ T cells from PBMCs. Subset indicated: CD45RO+ cells pooled with CCR7-negative TemRA cells. The gene calls are TRBV28 and TRBJ2-1; D is perhaps TRBD1 or TRBD2 (5 bases each). CDR3 nucleotide sequence: TGTGCCAGCAGTTTAAGGGGAGACAATGAGCAGTTCTTC. Translated, it gives CASSLRGDNEQFF.